Each of the 21 T cell receptor beta chains below was sequenced from the same sample in a study of response to subunit inactivated influenza vaccine. TCRdb re-called the RT-PCR reads through MiXCR, storing one row per CDR3 protein. Here the sample spans 450,000 to 600,000 distinct CDR3 sequences, 16% being singletons. Sequences were derived from CD4+ T cells sorted from PBMCs, sampled roughly 24 months after vaccination. All receptors come from a man aged 45 to 70 who received an inactivated influenza vaccine.

This clonotype has a handful of counts. The CDR3 reads CSAAAGVRDTQYF. The CDR3 bases are TGCAGTGCCGCGGCGGGGGTGCGAGATACGCAGTATTTT. V is TRBV20-1 and J is TRBJ2-3; 7 bases fit TRBD2. This CDR3 contains 13 residues. V shed 6 bases, J shed 5 bases, and the junction held 8 bases outside the gene matches. Germline V CDR1 and CDR2: DFQATT, SNEGSKA (reference sequence).

The gene calls are TRBV6-2 or TRBV6-3 and TRBJ2-1, with 9 bases that match TRBD1. Losses at the gene ends were 5 bases for V and 8 bases for J; bases not matched to a gene: 4. The CDR3 has 13 amino acids. Germline CDR1 reads MNHEY; CDR2 reads SVGEGT. The CDR3: CASSGTGWYEQFF. CDR3 coding DNA: TGTGCCAGCAGTGGGACAGGGTGGTATGAGCAGTTCTTC.

This clonotype has more than one count but fewer than ten. This chain joins TRBV7-9 and TRBJ2-1, with a weak D call TRBD2 (6 bases). CDR3 length equals 15 residues. Looked up from germline, CDR1 is SEHNR and CDR2 is FQNEAQ (reference sequence). Trimming removed 7 bases at V and 7 bases at J, with 20 bases between. The CDR3 DNA sequence: TGTGCCAGCATCGCAGCAGGGAGGTTAAGGAATGAGCAGTTCTTC. This codes for CASIAAGRLRNEQFF. Complete variable domain (other parts from reference TRBV7-9 and TRBJ2-1): DTGVSQNPRHKITKRGQNVTFRCDPISEHNRLYWYRQTLGQGPEFLTYFQNEAQLEKSRLLSDRFSAERPKGSFSTLEIQRTEQGDSAMYLCASIAAGRLRNEQFFGPGTRLTVL.

This clonotype was counted between two and nine times. The V call is TRBV2, the J call TRBJ1-4; 7 bases fit TRBD1. This CDR3 is 14 amino acids long. V shed 5 bases, J shed 3 bases, and the junction held 3 bases outside the gene matches. The germline CDR1 and CDR2 sequences are SNHLY and FYNNEI. CDR3 loop: CASSQGQPNEKLFF. The CDR3 DNA sequence: TGTGCCAGCAGTCAGGGACAGCCTAATGAAAAACTGTTTTTT.

V usage is TRBV12-3 or TRBV12-4 and J usage is TRBJ2-3, with D maybe TRBD2 (6 bases). The CDR3 extends over 15 amino acids. V was cut by 5 bases and J by 4 bases, with 16 bases left in between. CDR3 amino acids: CASSPNSGWPDTQYF. Here the CDR3 DNA reads TGTGCCAGCAGTCCAAATAGCGGCTGGCCAGATACGCAGTATTTT.

This clonotype was seen a handful of times. This sequence joins TRBV12-3 or TRBV12-4 and TRBJ2-1; the match to TRBD2 covers 11 bases. The CDR3 loop spans 17 amino acids. V lost 11 bases to trimming and J lost 0 bases; unmatched junction nucleotides: 12. CDR3 sequence: CAGPLAGGSISYNEQFF. The DNA of the CDR3 is TGTGCCGGACCTCTAGCGGGGGGATCTATCTCCTACAATGAGCAGTTCTTC.

The chain is built from TRBV5-1 and TRBJ2-6; D ambiguous. The CDR3 runs 16 residues. Germline V gene sequence: CDR1 SGHRS, CDR2 YFSETQ. With 2 bases removed from V and 0 bases from J, the gap between germline ends came to 9 bases. For the CDR3, the DNA is TGCGCCAGCAGCTTCGGCGGAGACTCTGGGGCCAACGTCCTGACTTTC. Residues: CASSFGGDSGANVLTF.

A remark on this clonotype: At one end the junction does not follow the germline gene, possibly because of a read error. As DNA, the CDR3 is TGTGCCACCGGCAGAGAGGTACAGGGTGACGAGACCCAGTACTTC. It translates to CATGREVQGDETQYF. V is TRBV15 and J is TRBJ2-5; D is perhaps TRBD1 (6 bases). CDR1 and CDR2 from the germline V gene are LNHNV and YYDKDF (reference sequence). CDR3 length equals 15 residues.

A few counts support this clonotype. V usage is TRBV3-1 and J usage is TRBJ2-7; unclear D gene. CDR3 size: 13 residues. Germline loops: CDR1 LGHDT, CDR2 YNNKEL (reference sequence). The V end was cut by 2 bases, the J end by 6 bases, with 11 bases between. CDR3 sequence: CASSQTTVSEQYF. The CDR3 DNA sequence: TGTGCCAGCAGCCAAACCACAGTCTCCGAGCAGTACTTC.

In this sample, this clonotype turned up a few times. The rearrangement joins TRBV7-8 to TRBJ2-3, with a tentative D call TRBD2 (5 bases). Trimming shortened V by 2 bases and J by 0 bases, and 9 bases separated the two germline ends. CDR1 and CDR2 from the germline V gene are SGHVS and FQNEAQ. This CDR3 spans 15 amino acids. The CDR3 here is CASSLPRDSTDTQYF. The DNA for the CDR3 is TGTGCCAGCAGCTTACCCCGGGATAGCACAGATACGCAGTATTTT. The full variable domain, its missing parts supplied by reference TRBV7-8 and TRBJ2-3, is GAGVSQSPRYKVAKRGQDVALRCDPISGHVSLFWYQQALGQGPEFLTYFQNEAQLDKSGLPSDRFFAERPEGSVSTLKIQRTQQEDSAVYLCASSLPRDSTDTQYFGPGTRLTVL.

In this sample, this clonotype turned up many times. The J gene is TRBJ2-1, the V gene TRBV29-1; unclear D gene. The V gene lost 4 bases and the J gene lost 4 bases, with 8 bases spanning the gap. Germline CDR1 reads SQVTM; CDR2 reads ANQGSEA. This CDR3 region has 12 residues. The DNA for the CDR3 is TGCAGCGTTGGTCACCGTTACAATGAGCAGTTCTTC. It translates to CSVGHRYNEQFF.

This chain uses TRBV7-9 with TRBJ1-1, with D perhaps matching TRBD1 (6 bases). Trimming took off 6 bases at V and 4 bases at J, with 18 bases between the two ends. CDR3 length equals 15 residues. The germline CDR1 and CDR2 sequences are SEHNR and FQNEAQ (reference sequence). CDR3 residues: CASSKGQTGGTEAFF. CDR3 in DNA: TGTGCCAGCAGTAAGGGTCAGACAGGCGGCACTGAAGCTTTCTTT.

The J gene is TRBJ2-1, the V gene TRBV9; D may be TRBD2 (6 bases). Germline V gene lookup returns CDR1 SGDLS and CDR2 YYNGEE. Trimming removed 3 bases at V and 3 bases at J, with 13 bases between. The CDR3 runs 15 residues. The DNA for the CDR3 is TGTGCCAGCAGCGACCCGGGAGCTGGCTACAATGAGCAGTTCTTC. Translation gives CASSDPGAGYNEQFF.

This clonotype has just a few counts. V gene TRBV28 combines with J gene TRBJ1-1, with TRBD1 as a possible D gene (5 bases). Germline lookup yields CDR1 MDHEN and CDR2 SYDVKM. V gave up 7 bases and J gave up 1 base, with 19 bases separating them. The CDR3 spans 16 residues. The CDR3 loop is CASTSYGPGGNTEAFF. CDR3 nucleotides: TGTGCCAGCACCTCTTACGGGCCGGGGGGGAACACTGAAGCTTTCTTT.

V is TRBV5-4 and J is TRBJ2-7; D is ambiguous. Per the germline V gene, CDR1 is SGHNT and CDR2 is YYREEE (reference sequence). The CDR3 totals 13 residues. V lost 4 bases to trimming and J lost 4 bases, with 12 bases between them. CDR3 DNA: TGTGCCAGCAGCCCCGGTCAGCGATACGAGCAGTACTTC. This codes for CASSPGQRYEQYF.

This clonotype has a handful of counts. V is TRBV4-1 and J is TRBJ1-2; 8 positions agree with TRBD1. V gave up 4 bases and J gave up 5 bases; unmatched junction bases: 6. Looked up from germline, CDR1 is MGHRA and CDR2 is YSYEKL. The CDR3 has 14 residues. Here the CDR3 reads CASSRGQAAYGYTF. DNA of the CDR3: TGCGCCAGCAGCCGGGGACAGGCCGCGTATGGCTACACCTTC.

This clonotype has just a few counts. V gene TRBV20-1 combines with J gene TRBJ2-5, with TRBD1 matching 7 bases. Germline trimming cut 6 bases from V and 5 bases from J; bases unmatched to any gene: 6. Germline CDR1 DFQATT, CDR2 SNEGSKA (reference sequence). This CDR3 contains 12 residues. In DNA, the CDR3 is TGCAGTGCCACTCGACAGGGCGAGACCCAGTACTTC. It codes for CSATRQGETQYF.

A few counts support this clonotype. The genes are TRBV29-1 and TRBJ2-3; 12 bases align to TRBD1. Germline V gene lookup returns CDR1 SQVTM and CDR2 ANQGSEA. V shed 6 bases and J 6 bases; nucleotides not matched to a gene: 13. This CDR3 comprises 16 residues. The DNA of the CDR3 is TGCAGCGTAGAGAAGACCGGGACAGGGGGCGGCGATACGCAGTATTTT. Encoded protein: CSVEKTGTGGGDTQYF.

This clonotype has more than one count but fewer than ten. The V call is TRBV7-8, the J call TRBJ1-2; D call uncertain. Germline values: CDR1 SGHVS, CDR2 FQNEAQ. The CDR3 sequence is 16 residues long. The V gene lost 4 bases and the J gene lost 3 bases, with 18 bases spanning the gap. This CDR3 reads CASSSAGRIWDYGYTF. The CDR3 coding sequence is TGTGCCAGCAGCTCTGCCGGGAGAATCTGGGACTATGGCTACACCTTC.

This clonotype was counted ten times or more. The chain recombines TRBV20-1 with TRBJ2-1; D is undetermined. In germline, CDR1 is DFQATT, CDR2 SNEGSKA (reference sequence). The CDR3 is 10 amino acids. V lost 6 bases to trimming and J lost 7 bases, with 7 bases between them. As DNA, the CDR3 is TGCAGTGCAGTAGTAAATGAGCAGTTCTTC. It yields the protein CSAVVNEQFF.

The chain has TRBV7-2 and TRBJ2-7; D uncertain. Germline loops: CDR1 SGHTA, CDR2 FQGNSA. CDR3 size: 13 residues. Trimming cost V 4 bases and J 3 bases, with 10 bases left between them. The CDR3: CASSSSFNYEQYF. The CDR3 bases are TGTGCCAGCAGCTCCTCCTTCAACTACGAGCAGTACTTC.